A single TCR beta chain is shown here with its context. No antigen is known for it. It has no much larger one-base neighbor in the sample; base qualities were not kept. These data come from a study of lymphopenia after photon versus proton radiotherapy (dated by TCRdb to between 2018 and 2021). In terms of the full investigation: In patients with gastrointestinal tumors who developed high-grade lymphopenia, the study compared the immunological effects of photon radiation therapy with those of proton radiation therapy. The cohort comprised approximately 21 patients with gastrointestinal tumors who received either photon or proton therapy and then developed lymphopenia. The study aimed to characterize how the two radiation modalities differ in their impact on the immune system.

Library creation used the immunoSEQ multiplex PCR assay. Deep sequencing of rearranged TCR beta loci, alongside multiparametric flow cytometry, was used to profile T cell repertoires. The table comes from immuneACCESS by way of TCRdb, which keeps in-frame sequences with V and J called. Part of the clones is missing from these tables; in studies checked, under half for an unresolved V gene and the rest for unknown reasons. In this sample the table shows about 25,000 clones, roughly 89% of which occur a single time. Around 19% of the sample is held by the ten biggest clonotypes. The CDR3 covers 16 residues, taking in both the cysteine and the phenylalanine. The kept DNA is CDR3 alone, 48 bases in frame from the first base. CDR1 and CDR2 were assigned from the germline V gene as SGHTA and FQGTGA. At the junction V is shortened by 0 bases and J by 6 bases; bases outside the gene matches: 8. General findings and caveats noted by the study authors: The survival association was assessed only in patients who died, and the authors presented better survival with proton therapy as a possibility rather than a demonstrated result. During treatment, patients who received proton therapy stayed relatively stable, whereas patients who received photon therapy lost naive T cells and TCR diversity and gained effector/memory populations. After the lymphocyte count nadir, repertoires from photon-treated patients showed oligoclonal expansion, particularly of CD8+ Temra cells, and this expansion drove the decline in diversity. Across the cohort, a larger post-nadir drop in TCR diversity was inversely correlated with overall survival time among patients who died.

The starting material was peripheral blood, obtained from a patient treated with photon-based radiotherapy. The origin of this receptor is a middle-aged man with gastric cancer. The rearranged chain carries TRBV7-3 and TRBJ2-7; TRBD1 aligns with 10 central bases. The CDR3 region: CASSLTGTGVMSEQYF. At the DNA level, the sequence is TGTGCCAGCAGCTTAACTGGGACAGGGGTGATGTCCGAGCAGTACTTC.